A selection of T cell receptor beta chains follows, all from one sample in a study of blood T cell repertoires in COVID-19. Data came from immunoSEQ multiplex PCR; TCRdb stores just in-frame clones and leaves some out. The data contain approximately 52,000 clones, approximately 85% of them singletons. Source material: peripheral blood. These receptor sequences come from a human donor in a cohort sampled during active COVID-19. Both conserved end residues are trimmed from each CDR3. A D gene is named only where the DNA matches it firmly.

V | D | CDR3
TRBV21-1 | NA | ASSKKGQRSTDTQY
TRBV4-1 | TRBD2 | ASSQTSGRYEQY
TRBV7-2 | NA | ASSLEAESANEQF
TRBV6-2/TRBV6-3 | TRBD1 | ASSSGQGVGHNQPQH
TRBV7-9 | NA | ASSFQGLLANSPLH
TRBV19 | NA | ASLKRRNTEAF
TRBV2 | TRBD2 | ASSEGTIGEQY
TRBV6-5 | NA | ASRPMRDIYEQY
TRBV18 | TRBD2 | ASSRRLAGVDEQY
TRBV5-6 | NA | ASSLVARQSYNEQF
TRBV2 | NA | ASSEARETQY
TRBV6-5 | TRBD2 | ATAGTSGTYEQY